The 25 T cell receptor beta chains below were found in one sample sequenced in a study of cytomegalovirus exposure and HLA in healthy donors. Repertoires were generated with immunoSEQ multiplex PCR, while TCRdb's copy carries only in-frame clones and drops some. Here the sample spans 100,000 to 150,000 clones, 94% being singletons. Source material: PBMCs. Receptors originate from a woman in her late teens or twenties in good health and CMV-seronegative.

V gene TRBV19 combines with J gene TRBJ1-4; D remains unclear. The CDR3 spans 15 residues. Germline V gene data show CDR1 as LNHDA and CDR2 as SQIVND (reference sequence). V was pared by 6 bases and J by 7 bases, with 18 bases between. The CDR3 nucleotides are TGTGCCAGTAGCCCGTATCCCGAAGCCACTGAAAAACTGTTTTTT. Protein: CASSPYPEATEKLFF.

This clone was detected only a few times. The chain employs TRBV6-1 and TRBJ2-7; TRBD2 matches 9 bases. The CDR3 consists of 15 residues. Germline trimming cut 1 base from V and 3 bases from J; bases unmatched to any gene: 4. Per germline, CDR1 MNHNS and CDR2 SASEGT. CDR3 protein: CASSEEAGGNYEQYF. The CDR3 coding sequence is TGTGCCAGCAGTGAAGAAGCGGGAGGAAACTACGAGCAGTACTTC.

This clone has more than one count but fewer than ten. The gene calls are TRBV28 and TRBJ1-6, with 7 bases fitting TRBD1. Germline CDR1 reads MDHEN; CDR2 reads SYDVKM. The CDR3 is 16 residues long. Unmatched junction bases numbered 10, after V lost 5 bases and J lost 6 bases. The CDR3 nucleotides read TGTGCCAGCAGTGCGGCCCCCGACAGGGTTAATTCACCCCTCCACTTT. Its translation is CASSAAPDRVNSPLHF.

The rearrangement joins TRBV6-6 to TRBJ1-6, with a tentative D call TRBD1 (5 bases). Deletions cut 8 bases from V and 6 bases from J, with 11 bases between. CDR3 length: 13 residues. Germline V lookup: CDR1 MNHNY, CDR2 SVGAGI (reference sequence). For the CDR3, the DNA is TGTGCCAGCGGTCAAGGGGTTAATTCACCCCTCCACTTT. Its protein is CASGQGVNSPLHF.

The CDR3 region has the DNA TGTGCCAGCACGCAGGGGGGCTGGGGTGAAAAACTGTTTTTT. It encodes CASTQGGWGEKLFF. The rearrangement joins TRBV2 to TRBJ1-4; 7 bases are a match to TRBD1. The CDR3 is 14 residues long. Looked up from germline, CDR1 is SNHLY and CDR2 is FYNNEI. With V trimmed by 7 bases and J by 7 bases, 9 bases remained unmatched.

V and J are TRBV5-1 and TRBJ2-3, with 8 bases identical to TRBD1. V shed 4 bases, J shed 0 bases, and the junction held 4 bases outside the gene matches. Germline V gene data show CDR1 as SGHRS and CDR2 as YFSETQ. This CDR3 contains 15 residues. The CDR3 region is CASSIQGGSTDTQYF. CDR3 coding DNA: TGCGCCAGCAGCATACAGGGGGGAAGCACAGATACGCAGTATTTT.

This sequence joins TRBV19 and TRBJ2-7, with TRBD1 identical over 10 bases. In germline, CDR1 is LNHDA, CDR2 SQIVND (reference sequence). After removal of 3 bases from V and 2 bases from J, the junction contained 4 bases not matched to a gene. The CDR3 spans 15 residues. The CDR3 protein is CASSIDRGLTYEQYF. Written as DNA, the CDR3 is TGTGCCAGTAGTATCGACAGGGGGCTGACCTACGAGCAGTACTTC.

As to this clone: Other DNA sequences within the sample encode an identical CDR3. V is TRBV27 and J is TRBJ1-5; perhaps TRBD1 as D (5 bases). CDR1 and CDR2 (germline): MNHEY, SMNVEV (reference sequence). The CDR3 totals 14 residues. The V end lost 2 bases, the J end lost 3 bases, and 8 bases lay between the germline ends. This chain's CDR3 is CASSLRGPNQPQHF. The CDR3 nucleotides are TGTGCCAGCAGTTTAAGGGGCCCCAATCAGCCCCAGCATTTT.

The chain employs TRBV7-2 and TRBJ2-6; 10 positions match TRBD1. V gave up 1 base and J gave up 1 base; unmatched junction bases: 7. CDR3 length equals 19 residues. Germline lookup yields CDR1 SGHTA and CDR2 FQGNSA. CDR3 in DNA: TGTGCCAGCAGCTTAGAGGTCGACAGGGGGCGATCTGGGGCCAACGTCCTGACTTTC. This translates into CASSLEVDRGRSGANVLTF.

The chain uses TRBV2 and TRBJ1-6; TRBD1 agrees at 9 bases. J was trimmed by 7 bases and V by 4 bases; bases with no gene match: 2. Germline V CDR1 and CDR2: SNHLY, FYNNEI. This CDR3 comprises 14 residues. The CDR3 loop reads CASSGGQGNSPLHF. CDR3 nucleotide sequence: TGTGCCAGCAGTGGAGGACAGGGGAATTCACCCCTCCACTTT.

The gene calls are TRBV10-3 and TRBJ1-2; D gene ambiguous. The CDR3 totals 15 residues. From germline, CDR1 is ENHRY and CDR2 SYGVKD. The ends were cut back, 7 bases at V and 0 bases at J, with 15 bases in the middle. The CDR3, as DNA: TGTGCCATCACCGGCGGCGCCCAAGCTAACTATGGCTACACCTTC. Its translation is CAITGGAQANYGYTF.

V and J are TRBV6-5 and TRBJ2-1, with 10 positions matching TRBD2. This CDR3 contains 15 residues. The germline V gene has CDR1 MNHEY and CDR2 SVGAGI. The junction had 11 bases not matched to a gene; V was cut back by 6 bases and J by 9 bases. CDR3 sequence: CASSITSGEVSEQFF. In nucleotides, the CDR3 is TGTGCCAGCAGCATTACTAGCGGGGAAGTGTCTGAGCAGTTCTTC.

This clone was counted between two and nine times. The chain has TRBV5-6 and TRBJ2-5, with 9 bases matching TRBD1. The CDR3 is 15 residues long. The trim removed 3 bases at V and 5 bases at J, leaving 8 bases unmatched. Germline assignment: CDR1 SGHDT and CDR2 YYEEEE. CDR3 DNA: TGTGCCAGCAGCTCAAGACAGGGGGACGGCGAGACCCAGTACTTC. Translation: CASSSRQGDGETQYF.

The rearrangement links TRBV13 to TRBJ2-5; 7 nucleotides agree with TRBD1. CDR1 and CDR2 from the germline V gene are PRHDT and FYEKMQ (reference sequence). The CDR3 covers 18 residues. Unmatched junction bases numbered 17, after V lost 5 bases and J lost 2 bases. The CDR3 region is CASSRKTGPRAPQETQYF. The DNA for the CDR3 is TGTGCCAGCAGCCGAAAGACAGGGCCCCGGGCCCCACAAGAGACCCAGTACTTC.

The J gene is TRBJ2-2, the V gene TRBV19; D ambiguous. Trimming took 5 bases from V and 3 from J, leaving 10 bases between them. In germline, CDR1 is LNHDA, CDR2 SQIVND (reference sequence). The CDR3 covers 14 residues. Written as DNA, the CDR3 is TGTGCCAGTAGTCTCAGACACTACACCGGGGAGCTGTTTTTT. Translated, it gives CASSLRHYTGELFF.

The V call is TRBV5-4, the J call TRBJ1-6; D is perhaps TRBD1 (5 bases). Germline assignment: CDR1 SGHNT and CDR2 YYREEE (reference sequence). The CDR3 runs to 13 residues. V was shortened by 4 bases and J by 8 bases, with 10 bases between the two germline ends. This CDR3 reads CASSTGRDSPLHF. For the CDR3, the DNA is TGTGCCAGCAGCACAGGTCGGGATTCACCCCTCCACTTT.

V is TRBV29-1 and J is TRBJ1-1; TRBD1 matches 7 bases. CDR1 and CDR2 (germline): SQVTM, ANQGSEA. The CDR3 runs 14 residues. Unmatched junction bases numbered 12, after V lost 4 bases and J lost 7 bases. The CDR3 is CSVGGGGKLSEAFF. The CDR3 bases are TGCAGCGTTGGCGGAGGGGGCAAGTTGAGTGAAGCTTTCTTT.

The rearrangement links TRBV10-1 to TRBJ1-1, with D unclear. V lost 6 bases and J lost 5, with 19 bases in between. Germline V gene sequence: CDR1 WNHNN, CDR2 SYGVQD (reference sequence). CDR3 size: 15 residues. DNA for the CDR3: TGCGCCAGCAGCGATGGCCATTCGGGCGGGACTGAAGCTTTCTTT. Its translation: CASSDGHSGGTEAFF.

This chain links TRBV5-1 with TRBJ2-7, with a tentative D call TRBD1 (6 bases). Per germline, CDR1 SGHRS and CDR2 YFSETQ. With 4 bases removed from V and 2 bases from J, the gap between germline ends came to 25 bases. The CDR3 is 18 amino acids. CDR3 region: CASSPKARPDSLTYEQYF. CDR3 nucleotide sequence: TGCGCCAGCAGCCCTAAGGCCCGGCCGGACAGTCTCACCTACGAGCAGTACTTC.

This chain joins TRBV5-1 and TRBJ2-1; D gene unclear. From germline, CDR1 is SGHRS and CDR2 YFSETQ. V was cut by 4 bases and J by 2 bases, with 16 bases left in between. The CDR3 contains 16 residues. CDR3 DNA sequence: TGCGCCAGCAGCCCCCAAGGTGGAGATCCCTACAATGAGCAGTTCTTC. Residues: CASSPQGGDPYNEQFF.

This chain connects TRBV6-5 to TRBJ2-7; TRBD2 aligns across 7 bases. This CDR3 has 13 residues. J gave up 4 bases and V 4 bases, and 4 bases lay outside the gene matches. Germline V gene sequence: CDR1 MNHEY, CDR2 SVGAGI. CDR3 residues: CASSWGGVYEQYF. DNA of the CDR3: TGTGCCAGCAGTTGGGGGGGGGTATACGAGCAGTACTTC.

This chain connects TRBV6-1 to TRBJ1-1; D gene unclear. V was clipped by 5 bases and J by 8 bases, with 18 bases between them. Germline-derived CDR1 and CDR2 are MNHNS and SASEGT. The length of the CDR3 is 14 residues. In DNA form, the CDR3 reads TGTGCCAGCAGTCAAACCCGGGAGACTACGGAAGCTTTCTTT. Amino acids: CASSQTRETTEAFF.

The gene calls are TRBV28 and TRBJ2-7, with TRBD1 identical over 7 bases. The trim removed 6 bases at V and 2 bases at J, leaving 10 bases unmatched. The CDR3 sequence is 15 residues long. CDR1 is MDHEN, CDR2 SYDVKM, per germline. CDR3 DNA sequence: TGTGCCAGCAGATTTCTTCGGGACAGCACCTACGAGCAGTACTTC. Translating gives CASRFLRDSTYEQYF. Filled out from reference TRBV28 and TRBJ2-7, the complete variable domain reads DVKVTQSSRYLVKRTGEKVFLECVQDMDHENMFWYRQDPGLGLRLIYFSYDVKMKEKGDIPEGYSVSREKKERFSLILESASTNQTSMYLCASRFLRDSTYEQYFGPGTRLTVT.

The V and J genes are TRBV19 and TRBJ1-2, with TRBD1 identical over 8 bases. Per the germline V gene, CDR1 is LNHDA and CDR2 is SQIVND (reference sequence). V lost 4 bases to trimming and J lost 7 bases; unmatched junction nucleotides: 5. There are 13 residues in the CDR3. The CDR3 sequence is CASSTGTGVGYTF. Written as DNA, the CDR3 is TGTGCCAGTAGTACCGGGACAGGAGTTGGCTACACCTTC.

This sequence joins TRBV7-2 and TRBJ1-1; 10 bases fit TRBD1. The CDR3 contains 14 residues. Germline V gives CDR1 SGHTA, CDR2 FQGNSA. The ends lost 0 bases at V and 9 bases at J; junction bases unmatched: 4. The CDR3 loop is CASSLAGTGEKAFF. CDR3 in DNA: TGTGCCAGCAGCTTAGCCGGGACAGGGGAGAAAGCTTTCTTT.